The 19 T cell receptor beta chains below all came from one sample that was sequenced in a study of T cell responses to AZD1222 COVID-19 vaccine. Only in-frame clones appear in the TCRdb table, and some are missing; sequencing was by immunoSEQ multiplex PCR. The table records about 140,000 clones, around 90% of them present only once. Sequencing used peripheral blood, obtained on day 0 of AZD1222 vaccination. Receptor source: an adult in good health.

This chain uses TRBV7-9 with TRBJ2-4, with 9 positions matching TRBD2. Trimming at V came to 5 bases and at J to 9 bases, leaving 5 bases not matched to a gene. CDR3 length equals 13 residues. Germline loops: CDR1 SEHNR, CDR2 FQNEAQ (reference sequence). The CDR3 sequence: CASSPSGGSIQYF. The CDR3 coding sequence is TGTGCCAGCAGCCCAAGCGGGGGGAGCATTCAGTACTTC.

The rearrangement links TRBV6-1 to TRBJ1-5; no definite D call. V was shortened by 2 bases and J by 6 bases, with 8 bases between the two germline ends. The germline V gene encodes CDR1 MNHNS and CDR2 SASEGT. The CDR3 loop spans 13 amino acids. The CDR3 DNA reads TGTGCCAGCAGTGAACGGGTATTTCAGCCCCAGCATTTT. Its protein is CASSERVFQPQHF.

V and J are TRBV4-1 and TRBJ2-7; D may be TRBD1 (6 bases). The CDR3 contains 14 residues. V was cut by 1 base and J by 7 bases, with 14 bases left in between. The V gene's germline CDR1 is MGHRA and CDR2 YSYEKL. DNA of the CDR3: TGCGCCAGCAGCCAAGTTCGGACAGCCTTTGAGCAGTACTTC. It yields the protein CASSQVRTAFEQYF.

This rearrangement joins TRBV5-1 to TRBJ1-2; D gene unclear. V was pared by 0 bases and J by 4 bases, with 16 bases between. Per germline, CDR1 SGHRS and CDR2 YFSETQ. There are 16 residues in the CDR3. CDR3 protein: CASSLGRPREVYGYTF. The CDR3 bases are TGCGCCAGCAGCTTGGGCCGACCCCGCGAGGTCTATGGCTACACCTTC.

The chain uses TRBV5-1 and TRBJ2-3; D may correspond to TRBD1 or TRBD2 (5 bases each). Germline V gene sequence: CDR1 SGHRS, CDR2 YFSETQ. The CDR3 extends over 13 amino acids. Trimming shortened V by 7 bases and J by 2 bases, and 11 bases separated the two germline ends. CDR3 in amino acids: CASRDDTTDTQYF. CDR3 DNA: TGCGCCAGCCGGGACGATACCACAGATACGCAGTATTTT.

The V gene is TRBV2, the J gene TRBJ1-1; TRBD1 matches 7 bases. There are 14 residues in the CDR3. J lost 0 bases, V lost 6 bases, and 4 bases had no gene match. Germline values: CDR1 SNHLY, CDR2 FYNNEI. CDR3 amino acids: CASRAGQMNTEAFF. The DNA of the CDR3 is TGTGCCAGCAGAGCGGGACAGATGAACACTGAAGCTTTCTTT. Full variable domain (rest looked up from reference TRBV2 and TRBJ1-1): EPEVTQTPSHQVTQMGQEVILRCVPISNHLYFYWYRQILGQKVEFLVSFYNNEISEKSEIFDDQFSVERPDGSNFTLKIRSTKLEDSAMYFCASRAGQMNTEAFFGQGTRLTVV.

This clone turned up a few times. The rearrangement links TRBV6-4 to TRBJ1-5, with a possible D match to TRBD1 (5 bases). Germline assignment: CDR1 MRHNA and CDR2 SNTAGT. V was pared by 3 bases and J by 4 bases, with 16 bases between. This CDR3 contains 16 residues. This CDR3 is CASSEDGGVGNQPQHF. In DNA, the CDR3 is TGTGCCAGCAGTGAAGATGGGGGAGTTGGGAATCAGCCCCAGCATTTT.

This rearrangement joins TRBV6-4 to TRBJ1-2; possibly TRBD1 for D (5 bases). Trimming stripped 0 bases from V and 7 bases from J, with 15 bases between. CDR3 size: 15 residues. The V gene's germline CDR1 is MRHNA and CDR2 SNTAGT. CDR3 nucleotides: TGTGCCAGCAGTGACTCGAGAAGAGGGGAAGGTGGCTACACCTTC. Protein product: CASSDSRRGEGGYTF.

This sequence joins TRBV18 and TRBJ1-4; 10 bases are shared with TRBD1. CDR3 size: 14 residues. Per the germline V gene, CDR1 is KGHSH and CDR2 is LQKENI. Trimming removed 8 bases from V and 6 bases from J; junction bases left unmatched: 6. This CDR3 is CASRGTGVYEKLFF. The CDR3 DNA is TGTGCCAGCCGAGGGACAGGGGTATATGAAAAACTGTTTTTT.

The chain has TRBV5-4 and TRBJ2-2; 8 bases agree with TRBD1. V trimming: 3 bases; J trimming: 2 bases; junction bases outside the gene matches: 9. CDR1 is SGHNT, CDR2 YYREEE, per germline (reference sequence). The CDR3 has 17 residues. As DNA, the CDR3 is TGTGCCAGCAGCTATGGACAGGGCAAGGCAAACACCGGGGAGCTGTTTTTT. The encoded protein is CASSYGQGKANTGELFF.

V usage is TRBV7-9 and J usage is TRBJ1-2; 8 bases fit TRBD1. In germline, CDR1 is SEHNR, CDR2 FQNEAQ (reference sequence). The CDR3 covers 15 residues. V was pared by 1 base and J by 8 bases, with 9 bases of the junction left unmatched. CDR3 protein: CASSLDDRGIDGYTF. CDR3 DNA: TGTGCCAGCAGCTTAGACGACAGGGGCATCGACGGCTACACCTTC.

The rearrangement uses TRBV5-8 and TRBJ2-1; D not certain. Germline CDR1 SGHTS, CDR2 YDEGEE. The V end was cut by 5 bases, the J end by 0 bases, with 12 bases between. This CDR3 is built from 15 residues. The CDR3 DNA follows: TGTGCCAGCAGGCCCACTGCTCACTCCTACAATGAGCAGTTCTTC. It yields the protein CASRPTAHSYNEQFF.

The CDR3: CASSQVTGRDTGELFF. CDR3 nucleotides: TGTGCCAGCAGCCAAGTGACAGGGAGGGACACCGGGGAGCTGTTTTTT. J is TRBJ2-2 and V is TRBV3-1 (or the pseudogene TRBV3-2); D possibly matches TRBD1 or TRBD2 (7 bases each). The germline V gene has CDR1 LGHDT and CDR2 YNNKEL (reference sequence). This CDR3 is built from 16 residues. The V and J ends lost 1 base and 3 bases respectively, with 12 bases between them.

The chain has TRBV11-2 and TRBJ1-6, with D maybe TRBD1 (5 bases). The CDR3 totals 16 residues. Germline V gene data show CDR1 as SGHAT and CDR2 as FQNNGV. V lost 5 bases to trimming and J lost 7 bases, with 18 bases between them. The CDR3 coding sequence is TGTGCCAGCAGCCTCGTAACCGGGGCTGCGAATTCACCCCTCCACTTT. This codes for CASSLVTGAANSPLHF.

This chain joins TRBV7-8 and TRBJ2-5; 12 positions match TRBD2. The CDR3 has 17 amino acids. CDR1 SGHVS and CDR2 FQNEAQ come from the germline V gene. The V gene end was trimmed by 0 bases and the J gene end by 4 bases; junction bases not matched to a gene: 6. DNA for the CDR3: TGTGCCAGCAGCTTAGCGCTACTAGCGGGAGGACGAGAGACCCAGTACTTC. It specifies CASSLALLAGGRETQYF.

This clone was observed a single time. The chain is built from TRBV12-2 and TRBJ2-1; TRBD2, the table's D call, lacks a check against the DNA. TRBV12-2 is flagged as a pseudogene. This CDR3 comprises 18 residues. As DNA, the CDR3 is TGTGCAAGTCGCTTATTTCAAATTCCTAGCGGGAGCTACAATGAGCAGTTCTTC. Amino acid sequence: CASRLFQIPSGSYNEQFF.

CDR3 nucleotide sequence: TGTGCCAGCAGCAGGTTCCGTCAGCCCCAGCATTTT. This translates into CASSRFRQPQHF. This chain joins TRBV28 and TRBJ1-5; D is uncertain. CDR1 and CDR2 (germline): MDHEN, SYDVKM. V dropped 6 bases and J dropped 6 bases, with 9 bases sitting between them. The CDR3 sequence is 12 residues long.

In its sample, this clone was seen once. The chain combines TRBV10-1 with TRBJ1-6; D gene unclear. This CDR3 region has 13 residues. The V and J ends lost 0 bases and 7 bases respectively, with 4 bases between them. The germline V gene has CDR1 WNHNN and CDR2 SYGVQD (reference sequence). CDR3 in DNA: TGCGCCAGCAGTGAGTCAAAAAATTCACCCCTCCACTTT. As protein: CASSESKNSPLHF.

The chain is built from TRBV6-2 or TRBV6-3 and TRBJ1-2, with D maybe TRBD1 (5 bases). Per germline, CDR1 MNHEY and CDR2 SVGEGT. The CDR3 has 13 residues. V lost 2 bases, J lost 7 bases, and 11 bases lay in between. The CDR3 coding sequence is TGTGCCAGCAGTTACGAGGTGAGGGGTGGCTACACCTTC. Amino acid sequence: CASSYEVRGGYTF.